This T cell receptor beta chain was profiled in a study of CD8+CD57+ T cells in acquired aplastic anemia. Overall study findings and caveats: A significant difference in CD8+ Simpson's diversity between patients and controls was not found.

V lost 3 bases, J lost 5 bases, and 13 bases stayed unmatched. CDR1 DFQATT and CDR2 SNEGSKA come from the germline V gene (reference sequence). This CDR3 contains 15 residues. As regards this clonotype: Its antigen is currently unknown.

Profiles of TCR beta VDJ and CDR3 were generated from a genomic DNA template. TCRdb processed the reads anew with MiXCR; each CDR3 protein has one entry. The data contain around 190,000 distinct CDR3 sequences, under 65% of them seen just once; the ten biggest clones take up about 29%. The V call is TRBV20-1, the J call TRBJ2-7, with 7 bases identical to TRBD1. The TCR originated in a human donor in good health. What was sequenced was sorted CD4+, CD8+, or CD8+CD57+ T cells (not recorded which) from PBMCs. CDR3: CSARHPNRGIHEQYF. The CDR3 DNA is TGCAGTGCTAGGCACCCGAACAGGGGCATCCACGAGCAGTACTTC.